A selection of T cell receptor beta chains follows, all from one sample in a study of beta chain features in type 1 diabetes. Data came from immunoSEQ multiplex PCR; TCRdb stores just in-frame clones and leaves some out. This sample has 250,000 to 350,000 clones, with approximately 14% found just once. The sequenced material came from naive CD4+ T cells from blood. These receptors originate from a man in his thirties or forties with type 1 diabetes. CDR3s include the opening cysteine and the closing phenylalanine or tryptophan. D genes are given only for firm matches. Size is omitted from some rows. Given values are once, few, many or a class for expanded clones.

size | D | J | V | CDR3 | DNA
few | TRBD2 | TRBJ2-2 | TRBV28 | CASSLFILASGKEAGELFF | TGTGCCAGCAGTCTATTTATCTTGGCTAGCGGGAAAGAGGCCGGGGAGCTGTTTTTT
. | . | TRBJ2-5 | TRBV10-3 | CAISEYTGDQETQYF | TGTGCCATCAGTGAGTACACGGGAGATCAAGAGACCCAGTACTTC
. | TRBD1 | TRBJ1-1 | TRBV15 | CATTPDRADTEAFF | TGTGCCACCACCCCCGACAGGGCGGACACTGAAGCTTTCTTT
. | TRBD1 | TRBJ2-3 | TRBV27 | CASSKGRQGVWDTQYF | TGTGCCAGCAGTAAGGGGCGGCAGGGGGTTTGGGATACGCAGTATTTT
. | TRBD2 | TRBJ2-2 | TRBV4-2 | CASSPVLGLAVPRGNTGELFF | TGTGCCAGCAGCCCGGTACTCGGACTAGCGGTCCCCCGCGGGAACACCGGGGAGCTGTTTTTT
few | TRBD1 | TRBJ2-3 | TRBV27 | CASGVQGVTDTQYF | TGTGCCAGCGGGGTTCAGGGGGTGACAGATACGCAGTATTTT
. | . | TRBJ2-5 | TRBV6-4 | CASSDRRCQETQYF | TGTGCCAGCAGTGACCGGAGATGCCAAGAGACCCAGTACTTC
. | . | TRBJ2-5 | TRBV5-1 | CASSLVGPPQETQYF | TGCGCCAGCAGCTTGGTGGGGCCCCCACAAGAGACCCAGTACTTC
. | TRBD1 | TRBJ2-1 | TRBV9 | CASSVEAGGSEQFF | TGTGCCAGCAGCGTAGAGGCAGGGGGCAGTGAGCAGTTCTTC
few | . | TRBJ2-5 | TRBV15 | CATSREFSQETQYF | TGTGCCACCAGCAGAGAGTTCAGCCAAGAGACCCAGTACTTC
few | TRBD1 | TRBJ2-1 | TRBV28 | CASSFSMGQGVDEQFF | TGTGCCAGCAGTTTTTCTATGGGACAGGGGGTTGATGAGCAGTTCTTC
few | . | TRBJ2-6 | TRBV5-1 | CASSHEGYGANVLTF | TGCGCCAGCAGCCATGAGGGCTACGGGGCCAACGTCCTGACTTTC
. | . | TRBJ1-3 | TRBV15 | CATSREGGSASSGNTIYF | TGTGCCACCAGCAGAGAAGGAGGATCAGCGAGCTCTGGAAACACCATATATTTT
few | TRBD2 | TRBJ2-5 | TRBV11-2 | CASSRRTSGSLQETQYF | TGTGCCAGCAGCCGCAGAACTAGCGGGAGTCTCCAAGAGACCCAGTACTTC
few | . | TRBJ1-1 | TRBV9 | CASSVGSVKFPSGDTEAFF | TGTGCCAGCAGCGTAGGTAGCGTCAAGTTCCCTTCAGGAGACACTGAAGCTTTCTTT
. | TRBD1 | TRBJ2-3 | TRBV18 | CASSPSGQITDTQYF | TGTGCCAGCTCACCATCGGGACAGATCACAGATACGCAGTATTTT
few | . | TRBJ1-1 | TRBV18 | CASSPPDRANTEAFF | TGTGCCAGCTCACCACCGGACAGAGCGAACACTGAAGCTTTCTTT
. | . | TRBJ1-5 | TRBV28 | CASSLSSLQGWDQPQHF | TGTGCCAGCAGTTTATCCTCTCTGCAGGGTTGGGATCAGCCCCAGCATTTT
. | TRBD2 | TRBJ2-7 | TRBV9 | CASSVSPSGNSYEQYF | TGTGCCAGCAGCGTAAGTCCTAGCGGGAACTCCTACGAGCAGTACTTC
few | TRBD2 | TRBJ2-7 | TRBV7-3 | CASSLWRESHEQYF | TGTGCCAGCAGCTTATGGCGGGAGAGCCACGAGCAGTACTTC
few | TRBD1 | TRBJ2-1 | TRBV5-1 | CASRDRGWNEQFF | TGCGCCAGCAGGGACAGGGGTTGGAATGAGCAGTTCTTC
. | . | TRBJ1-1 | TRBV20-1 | CSASRAAEAFF | TGCAGTGCTAGCAGGGCGGCTGAAGCTTTCTTT
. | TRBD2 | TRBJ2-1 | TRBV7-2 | CASSSGTSGYNEQFF | TGTGCCAGCAGCTCCGGGACTAGCGGATACAATGAGCAGTTCTTC
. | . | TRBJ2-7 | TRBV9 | CASSVKERHEQYF | TGTGCCAGCAGCGTGAAGGAGCGCCACGAGCAGTACTTC
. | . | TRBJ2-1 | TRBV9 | CASSVGAGAYNEQFF | TGTGCCAGCAGCGTAGGGGCAGGGGCCTACAATGAGCAGTTCTTC
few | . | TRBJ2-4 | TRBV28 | CASRSSGTSYIQYF | TGTGCCAGCAGGTCGAGCGGGACAAGTTACATTCAGTACTTC
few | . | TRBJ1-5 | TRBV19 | CASSERDMYQPQHF | TGTGCCAGTAGTGAGAGGGACATGTATCAGCCCCAGCATTTT
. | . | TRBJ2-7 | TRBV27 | CASRLKPRQGVYEQYF | TGTGCCAGCAGGCTAAAACCCAGACAAGGGGTTTACGAGCAGTACTTC
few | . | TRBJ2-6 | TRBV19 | CASHSGQSSGANVLTF | TGTGCCAGTCACTCAGGACAGTCCTCTGGGGCCAACGTCCTGACTTTC
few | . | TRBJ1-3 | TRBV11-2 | CASNLRAGSGNTIYF | TGTGCCAGCAACCTGAGGGCAGGTTCTGGAAACACCATATATTTT